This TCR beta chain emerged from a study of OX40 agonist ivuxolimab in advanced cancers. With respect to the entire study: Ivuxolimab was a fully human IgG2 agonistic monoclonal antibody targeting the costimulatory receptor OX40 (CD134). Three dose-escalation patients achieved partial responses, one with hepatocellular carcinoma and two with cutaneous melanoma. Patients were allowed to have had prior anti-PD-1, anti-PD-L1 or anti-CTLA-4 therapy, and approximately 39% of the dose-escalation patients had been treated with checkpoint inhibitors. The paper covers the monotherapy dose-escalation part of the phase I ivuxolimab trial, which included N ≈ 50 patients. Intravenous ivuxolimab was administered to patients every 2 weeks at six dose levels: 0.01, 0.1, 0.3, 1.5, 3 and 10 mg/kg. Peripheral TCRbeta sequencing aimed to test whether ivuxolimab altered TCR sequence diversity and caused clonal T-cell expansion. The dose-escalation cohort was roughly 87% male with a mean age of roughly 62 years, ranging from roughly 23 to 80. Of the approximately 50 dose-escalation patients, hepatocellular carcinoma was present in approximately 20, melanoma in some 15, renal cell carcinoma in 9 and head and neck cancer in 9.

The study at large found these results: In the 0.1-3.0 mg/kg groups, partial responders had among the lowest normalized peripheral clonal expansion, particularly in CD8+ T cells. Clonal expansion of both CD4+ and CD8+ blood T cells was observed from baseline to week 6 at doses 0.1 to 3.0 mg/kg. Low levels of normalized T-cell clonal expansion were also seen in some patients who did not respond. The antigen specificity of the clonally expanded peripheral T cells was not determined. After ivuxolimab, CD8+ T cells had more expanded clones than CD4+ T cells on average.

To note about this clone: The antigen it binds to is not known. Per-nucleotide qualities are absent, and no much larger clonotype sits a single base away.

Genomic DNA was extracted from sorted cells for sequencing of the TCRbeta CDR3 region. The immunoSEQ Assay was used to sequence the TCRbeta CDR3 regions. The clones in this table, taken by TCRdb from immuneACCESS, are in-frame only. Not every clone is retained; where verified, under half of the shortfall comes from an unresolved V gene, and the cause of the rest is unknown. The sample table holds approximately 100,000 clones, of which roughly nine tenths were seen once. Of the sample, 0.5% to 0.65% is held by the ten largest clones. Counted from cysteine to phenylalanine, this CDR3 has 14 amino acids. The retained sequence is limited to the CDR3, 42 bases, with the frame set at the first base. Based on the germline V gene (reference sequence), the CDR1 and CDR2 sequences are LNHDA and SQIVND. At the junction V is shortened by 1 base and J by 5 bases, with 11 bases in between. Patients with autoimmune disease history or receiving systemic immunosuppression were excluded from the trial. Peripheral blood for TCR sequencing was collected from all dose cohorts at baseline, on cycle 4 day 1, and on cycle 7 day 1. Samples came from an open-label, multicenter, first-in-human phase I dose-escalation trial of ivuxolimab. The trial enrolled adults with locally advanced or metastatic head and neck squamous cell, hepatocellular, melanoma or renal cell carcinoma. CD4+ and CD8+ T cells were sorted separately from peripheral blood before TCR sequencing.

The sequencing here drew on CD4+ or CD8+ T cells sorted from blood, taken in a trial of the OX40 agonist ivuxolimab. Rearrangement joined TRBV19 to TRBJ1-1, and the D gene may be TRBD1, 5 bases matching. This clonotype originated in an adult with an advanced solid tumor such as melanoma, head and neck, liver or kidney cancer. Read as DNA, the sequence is TGTGCCAGTAGTATAGTGGGGGTATCGACTGAAGCTTTCTTT. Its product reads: CASSIVGVSTEAFF.